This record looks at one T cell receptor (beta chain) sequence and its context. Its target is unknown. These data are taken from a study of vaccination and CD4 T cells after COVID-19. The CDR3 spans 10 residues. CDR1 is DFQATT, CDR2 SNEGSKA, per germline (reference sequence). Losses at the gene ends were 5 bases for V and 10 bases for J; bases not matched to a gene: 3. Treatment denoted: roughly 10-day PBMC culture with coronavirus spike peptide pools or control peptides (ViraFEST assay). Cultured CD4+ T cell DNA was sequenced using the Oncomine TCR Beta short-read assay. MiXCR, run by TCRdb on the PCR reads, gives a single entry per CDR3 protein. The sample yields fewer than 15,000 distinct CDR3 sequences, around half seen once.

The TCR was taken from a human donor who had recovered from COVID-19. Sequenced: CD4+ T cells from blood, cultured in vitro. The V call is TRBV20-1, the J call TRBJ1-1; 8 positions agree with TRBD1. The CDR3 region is CSAFDRGAFF. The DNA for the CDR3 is TGCAGTGCTTTCGACAGGGGAGCTTTCTTT.